The 16 T cell receptor beta chains presented below share a single source sample, sequenced in a study of T cell responses to AZD1222 COVID-19 vaccine. The table came from immunoSEQ multiplex PCR; TCRdb's copy has only in-frame clones and leaves some out. The table includes more than 110,000 clones, approximately 92% detected once. The sequencing used peripheral blood, collected 28 days after the second AZD1222 dose. These receptors were obtained from an adult who received the AZD1222 COVID-19 vaccine.

V gene TRBV6-5 combines with J gene TRBJ1-4, with D perhaps TRBD1 (5 bases). This CDR3 is 14 amino acids long. Germline V gene lookup returns CDR1 MNHEY and CDR2 SVGAGI. V lost 6 bases to trimming and J lost 5 bases, with 13 bases between them. CDR3 bases: TGTGCCAGCAGCCAGAGGGGAACAAATGAAAAACTGTTTTTT. Translating gives CASSQRGTNEKLFF.

The chain carries TRBV5-1 and TRBJ2-5, with a weak D call TRBD1 (5 bases). This CDR3 has 16 residues. V lost 6 bases and J lost 2, with 20 bases in between. Germline lookup yields CDR1 SGHRS and CDR2 YFSETQ. As DNA, the CDR3 is TGCGCCAGCACCCTATCCCCCCAGGGCCCTCAAGAGACCCAGTACTTC. Residues: CASTLSPQGPQETQYF.

V usage is TRBV2 and J usage is TRBJ1-2; TRBD1 is a possible D gene (6 bases). The CDR3 is 13 amino acids. Per the germline V gene, CDR1 is SNHLY and CDR2 is FYNNEI. V was shortened by 3 bases and J by 8 bases, with 13 bases between the two germline ends. The DNA for the CDR3 is TGTGCCAGCAGTGATCTTAACCAGGGGGGCTACACCTTC. Residues: CASSDLNQGGYTF.

Written as DNA, the CDR3 is TGTGCCAGCAGTGAAGGCCCGGCGGAGCAGTACTTC. Translated, it gives CASSEGPAEQYF. The V and J genes are TRBV2 and TRBJ2-7, with D unresolved. This CDR3 has 12 residues. Germline values: CDR1 SNHLY, CDR2 FYNNEI. V was shortened by 1 base and J by 7 bases, with 8 bases between the two germline ends.

In DNA form, the CDR3 reads TGTGCCAGCAGCCCTTCAGTCTATGGCTACACCTTC. Translation gives CASSPSVYGYTF. This sequence joins TRBV14 and TRBJ1-2, with D unresolved. This CDR3 contains 12 residues. Trimming took 4 bases from V and 4 from J, leaving 7 bases between them. Germline V gives CDR1 SGHDN, CDR2 FVKESK.

The chain is built from TRBV18 and TRBJ2-1; D gene uncertain. The CDR3 contains 15 residues. Between the trimmed V and J ends, which lost 2 bases and 1 base, there was a span of 9 bases. Germline V gene sequence: CDR1 KGHSH, CDR2 LQKENI. The CDR3 loop is CASSPGVSSYNEQFF. The CDR3 DNA reads as TGTGCCAGCTCACCAGGAGTCAGTTCCTACAATGAGCAGTTCTTC.

The chain employs TRBV7-7 and TRBJ2-5, with 7 bases lining up with TRBD2. With 1 base clipped from V and 2 bases from J, the junction kept 10 bases outside the gene matches. The CDR3 is 17 amino acids. Germline V gene lookup returns CDR1 SSHAT and CDR2 FNYEAQ (reference sequence). The CDR3 region has the DNA TGTGCCAGCAGCTTAGAAAGGGCTAGCGGAGATCAAGAGACCCAGTACTTC. Protein product: CASSLERASGDQETQYF. The variable domain in full, completed from reference TRBV7-7 and TRBJ2-5, reads GAGVSQSPRYKVTKRGQDVTLRCDPISSHATLYWYQQALGQGPEFLTYFNYEAQPDKSGLPSDRFSAERPEGSISTLTIQRTEQRDSAMYRCASSLERASGDQETQYFGPGTRLLVL.

The chain combines TRBV28 with TRBJ1-1; 8 nucleotides line up with TRBD1. V shed 3 bases, J shed 0 bases, and the junction held 3 bases outside the gene matches. CDR3 length: 15 amino acids. Germline CDR1 MDHEN, CDR2 SYDVKM. The chain's CDR3 is CASSLGQAVNTEAFF. The CDR3 DNA is TGTGCCAGCAGTTTGGGACAGGCCGTGAACACTGAAGCTTTCTTT. The whole variable domain, filled in from reference TRBV28 and TRBJ1-1, reads DVKVTQSSRYLVKRTGEKVFLECVQDMDHENMFWYRQDPGLGLRLIYFSYDVKMKEKGDIPEGYSVSREKKERFSLILESASTNQTSMYLCASSLGQAVNTEAFFGQGTRLTVV.

The J gene is TRBJ1-2, the V gene TRBV10-1; perhaps TRBD1 as D (6 bases). The CDR3 is 16 residues long. Germline V gene lookup returns CDR1 WNHNN and CDR2 SYGVQD (reference sequence). V shed 5 bases and J shed 9 bases, with 25 bases lying between them. CDR3 DNA sequence: TGCGCCAGCAGTCTACACTCTTCAGCCGGGACAATCAGCTACACCTTC. Residues: CASSLHSSAGTISYTF.

This clone was recorded only once. V usage is TRBV19 and J usage is TRBJ1-2; D perhaps matches TRBD1 (6 bases). Trimming took 3 bases from V and 7 from J, leaving 15 bases between them. CDR1 and CDR2 from the germline V gene are LNHDA and SQIVND (reference sequence). The CDR3 sequence is 14 residues long. The CDR3 nucleotides read TGTGCCAGTAGTATCCGGACAGACCGTAGTGGCTACACCTTC. As protein: CASSIRTDRSGYTF.

The chain uses TRBV28 and TRBJ1-2; 7 bases fit TRBD1. Trimming cost V 5 bases and J 8 bases; bases outside gene matches: 8. The CDR3 is 13 amino acids. The germline CDR1 and CDR2 sequences are MDHEN and SYDVKM. CDR3 nucleotides: TGTGCCAGCAGTACCGGGACAGCCTCCGGCTACACCTTC. Its translation: CASSTGTASGYTF.

The rearrangement links TRBV3-1 (or the pseudogene TRBV3-2) to TRBJ2-7; maybe TRBD2 (5 bases). Germline CDR1 LGHDT, CDR2 YNNKEL (reference sequence). V was pared by 1 base and J by 4 bases, with 8 bases between. The CDR3 totals 13 residues. The CDR3 DNA reads as TGTGCCAGCAGCCAAGTTGGAGGATACGAGCAGTACTTC. Translation gives CASSQVGGYEQYF.

The genes are TRBV27 and TRBJ1-6; no reliable D call. Germline V gene sequence: CDR1 MNHEY, CDR2 SMNVEV (reference sequence). The CDR3 consists of 13 residues. The V end was cut by 3 bases, the J end by 10 bases, with 10 bases between. In DNA form, the CDR3 reads TGTGCCAGCAGTTTTACGGGGAGATCACCCCTCCACTTT. Residues: CASSFTGRSPLHF.

This clone was detected only once. V is TRBV2 and J is TRBJ2-2; D assignment may be TRBD1 or TRBD2 (5 bases each). Germline V gene sequence: CDR1 SNHLY, CDR2 FYNNEI. CDR3 length: 16 residues. With 2 bases removed from V and 0 bases from J, the gap between germline ends came to 10 bases. The CDR3 here is CASSERGPPNTGELFF. CDR3 nucleotides: TGTGCCAGCAGTGAAAGGGGACCTCCGAACACCGGGGAGCTGTTTTTT.

This chain connects TRBV10-3 to TRBJ1-5, with TRBD1 matching 8 bases. V gave up 10 bases and J gave up 7 bases; unmatched junction bases: 9. The CDR3 runs 13 residues. The germline V gene encodes CDR1 ENHRY and CDR2 SYGVKD. In DNA, the CDR3 is TGTGCCAGCAACAACAGGGGGAGCCAGCCCCAGCATTTT. Its protein product is CASNNRGSQPQHF.

V gene TRBV28 combines with J gene TRBJ1-5; a weak D match, TRBD1 (5 bases). Germline CDR1 MDHEN, CDR2 SYDVKM. Trimming removed 5 bases from V and 3 bases from J, with 11 bases in between. The CDR3 extends over 14 amino acids. CDR3 residues: CASSAIQANQPQHF. DNA of the CDR3: TGTGCCAGCAGTGCCATACAGGCCAATCAGCCCCAGCATTTT.